The entry below describes one TCR beta chain. Its antigen is not yet known. The sample holds no much larger clone one base away, and base qualities are not on file. These data come from a study of cytomegalovirus exposure and HLA in healthy donors listed by TCRdb under 2017. About the investigation overall: According to an earlier analysis of several hundred of the donors, some 180 million T cells yielded over 100 million unique TCR beta sequences and around 300 Gb of sequence data. The T cell repertoires of 666 subjects were profiled by immunosequencing and related to cytomegalovirus serostatus. Four or five DR-DQ haplotypes were handled as single units for association and clustering, since linkage in the cohort was strong. To predict cytomegalovirus infection status, the study brought together high-throughput TCR immunosequencing, statistical association of individual TCRs with disease status, and machine learning. Roughly 300 gigabases of sequencing data and around 90 million unique TCR sequences made up an early release that covered 500 to 650 HLA-typed donors. A later genetic analysis used genome-wide SNP genotypes for about 60% of the roughly 700 donors, treating that subset as a discovery cohort. Among the approximately 400 genotyped donors, 81% belonged to the genetic ancestry cluster associated with self-reported Caucasian donors. Rather than drawing on any new phenotypic data, the later analysis identified candidate immune exposures from TCR beta sequences and the way those sequences occurred across donors. Both class I and class II loci were covered by HLA typing, at four-digit resolution. A separate validation cohort of roughly 130 different subjects was used in addition to the approximately 640-subject first cohort. Donor age, sex, ethnicity and CMV serostatus were compiled alongside the repertoire data. Among 350 to 400 genotyped donors of the cohort, an average of roughly 240,000 unique TCR beta nucleotide sequences were sequenced per donor, roughly 18% of them non-productive. Every repertoire in the discovery cohort had been generated on one and the same sequencing platform. To decide whether each TCR beta V gene segment behaved as functional or pseudogenic, an earlier analysis of 587 of the donors relied on high-throughput TCR beta sequencing. A later analysis re-analyzed previously published TCR beta repertoires from approximately 670 donors and added high-resolution HLA genotyping to study TCR occurrence patterns. The study aimed to test whether signatures of past pathogen exposure could be identified by cataloging public T cell receptors. Typing coverage differed by locus: A, B, C, DRB1 and DQB1 were typed in about 629-630 donors, DQA1 in 500 to 550, DPA1 in approximately 600, and DPB1 in 400 to 490.

Library construction relied on the immunoSEQ multiplex PCR assay. For the multiplex PCR, a mixture combining 60 forward primers for TCR Vbeta segments and 13 reverse primers for TCR Jbeta segments was used. The CDR3 region of rearranged TCR beta genes was amplified from genomic DNA by a multiplex PCR assay. Amplified TCR beta libraries were sequenced as 87-base-pair reads on the Illumina HiSeq System. The paper's data handling went like this. Across the 500 to 850 repertoires, a later analysis counted around 80 million unique TCR beta chains, roughly 11 million of which were shared by at least two donors. To remove PCR and sequencing errors, raw reads were error-corrected and collapsed into unique sequences using a nearest-neighbor algorithm that merged closely related sequences. Alignment of CDR3 sequences to IMGT reference sequences was used to assign V, D and J gene segments. For a sequence to be retained, a match of at least six nucleotides to both a V gene segment and a J gene segment was required. Rearrangements were classified as productive when the CDR3 lacked stop codons and remained in frame with V and J, and all other rearrangements were classified as non-productive. CDR3 was defined according to IMGT convention as the region running from the second conserved V-encoded cysteine to the conserved J-encoded phenylalanine. The earlier analysis of 587 of the donors excluded sequences that lacked an unambiguous match to a single V gene segment. An earlier analysis of several hundred of the donors called V segments functional above 56.7% productive rearrangements and segregating when the between-donor standard deviation exceeded 5%. A statistical classification framework was developed to diagnose cytomegalovirus status using the catalog of TCR beta chain sequences. In a later analysis, TCR nucleotide sequences were compared against IMGT/GENE-DB human TR gene sequences so that V and J genes could be assigned. A later analysis assigned CDR3 sequences and most-parsimonious VDJ recombination scenarios with the TCRdist pipeline. In a later analysis, every TCR beta chain was defined by the combination of its CDR3 amino acid sequence and its V-gene family, and reads without a unique V-gene family were dropped. To address suspected cross-contamination and a sequencing artifact, a later analysis removed under 600 highly shared, low-generation-probability nucleotide sequences. In a later analysis, a clonal expansion index for each public chain was calculated from normalized within-repertoire ranks of inferred template counts. In a later analysis, generation probabilities were computed with a VDJ recombination model fitted to out-of-frame rearrangements, and the resulting probabilities were checked against IGoR. A later analysis scored TCR-TCR, TCR-HLA and TCR-CMV co-occurrence with hypergeometric tests, applying a repertoire-size bias correction to TCR pairs. In a later analysis, false discovery rates were estimated by permuting HLA or CMV assignments 20 times. In a later analysis, co-occurring TCRs were grouped with DBSCAN, and TCRdist sequence similarity was added when clustering was performed within HLA-allele-positive subsets. Co-occurrence clustering excluded repertoires with fewer than 30,000 or more than 120,000 public chains, plus five with anomalous nucleotide sharing. TCRdb obtained this table from immuneACCESS and retained in-frame rearrangements with V and J assigned. These tables miss some clones; where compared with another copy, unresolved V genes account for less than half of the shortfall, and the remainder is unexplained. V, J and clone size are taken as reported in that table, and D and trimming were inferred from the DNA itself. For this sample the table gives roughly 150,000 clones, of which about 70% were detected only once. Of the sample, about 10% is held by the ten largest clones.

Spanning cysteine to phenylalanine, the CDR3 consists of 17 amino acids. Only the CDR3 part of the read is kept: 51 bases, read in frame from the first base. V is clipped by 0 bases and J by 0 bases, and the sequence between their germline boundaries is 13 bases long. CDR1 and CDR2, per the germline V gene, are SGHDT and YYEEEE. Beyond this particular receptor, the publication reports: A further reported finding was that TCR beta sequences accurately predicted the HLA-A and HLA-B alleles for most subjects in the first cohort. For the cohort, immune exposure information was limited to CMV serostatus. Most TCR sequences were seen in very few donors, while some public TCRs were found in many individuals. When HLA alleles, especially DR and DQ, strongly co-occurred, TCR associations were difficult to assign to individual alleles. In this cohort, only TCR beta chains were sequenced, and detectable features were limited by the absence of alpha or paired-chain data. In vitro tests confirmed that a few of the cytomegalovirus-associated TCR beta chains recognize cytomegalovirus antigens. Sequencing depth was assumed to be roughly uniform across donors in the presence/absence analyses, though that assumption may not hold. A cluster of highly shared sequence variants was judged likely to represent a technical artifact of the sequencing pipeline. According to a later genetic analysis, donors in an Asian-associated ancestry cluster had fewer N-insertions in productive TCRs than the approximately 700-donor mean. In a later genetic analysis, a missense DCLRE1C variant was associated with V-gene and J-gene trimming of TCR beta chains, and the association was replicated in an independent cohort. Roughly 17 rarely observed V segments, including chromosome 9 orphons, were excluded from the earlier analysis of almost 600 of the donors because counts were too low. Several of the top co-occurrence clusters appeared to be linked to parvovirus B19, influenza, CMV and Epstein-Barr virus, according to a later analysis. Cytomegalovirus status was reported to be diagnosed by the classifier with high specificity and sensitivity in both the original and validation cohorts. Some IMGT-functional V segments, including TRBV6-2 and TRBV6-3, could not be told apart with the 87-base-pair reads, so those segments were excluded. Specific HLA alleles were associated with about 17,000 TCR beta sequences at a false discovery rate of 0.05 in a later analysis. In a later analysis, most CMV-associated TCR beta chains were found to appear HLA-restricted, with HLA associations seemingly driven largely by CMV exposure. Broadly in line with IMGT annotations, most TCR beta V segments showed up in productive rearrangements about 87% or about 30% of the time in an earlier analysis of approximately 600 of the donors. Because HLA typing was missing for some donors at each locus, association tests included only the typed subset. The authors suggested that the approach could potentially be extended to other disease states and immunological phenotypes. Linkage disequilibrium might explain the correlated functional status among segregating V segments, but an unknown experimental factor could not be ruled out. Compared with equally common non-associated chains, HLA-associated TCR beta chains in a later analysis were more clonally expanded and had lower generation probabilities. According to a later analysis, TCR association rates differed among HLA loci, with DRB1 alleles showing the most associated TCRs and HLA-C alleles showing the fewest. In the study, around 150 TCR beta chains were listed as associated with cytomegalovirus.

The cohort comprised 550 to 700 healthy bone marrow donors. Cohort members were all nominally healthy when sampled, although unrecorded immune exposures were likely present. The donor was CMV seropositive and was included in the group of 270 or so seropositive cohort members. Every donor gave a peripheral blood sample, and the peripheral blood mononuclear cells from that sample were used for TCR beta sequencing. The Qiagen DNeasy Blood Extraction Kit was used to extract genomic DNA from the blood cell samples. The chain uses TRBV5-6 and TRBJ1-5, with a tentative D gene TRBD1 over 5 matching bases. Sequenced sample: PBMCs. This sequence originates from a man in his thirties or forties in good health and CMV-seropositive. The CDR3 region reads CASSLGQGVSSNQPQHF. The sequenced DNA: TGTGCCAGCAGCTTGGGGCAGGGCGTCTCTAGCAATCAGCCCCAGCATTTT.